This T cell receptor (beta chain) was observed in a study of early T cells in non-severe SARS-CoV-2 infection. Study-level information: Chains were not paired, and sequencing was done on bulk RNA from unsorted whole blood. Study-wide results and caveats: The matching step, a VDJdb search, favored anti-spike CD8 responses and missed private and CD4 specificities.

Per the germline V gene, CDR1 is SQVTM and CDR2 is ANQGSEA. The CDR3 consists of 14 residues. With V trimmed by 0 bases and J by 0 bases, 1 base remained unmatched. This clonotype was counted many times. As yet, its antigen is unknown. The library protocol tagged individual cDNA molecules with unique molecular identifiers. TCRdb itself ran the 5' RACE reads through MiXCR, one entry per CDR3 protein. In the table there are fewer than 65,000 distinct CDR3 sequences, 8.5% to 10% of which are singletons. The chain employs TRBV29-1 and TRBJ2-7, with 8 bases that match TRBD1. This clonotype originated in an adult who was a healthcare worker with PCR-confirmed SARS-CoV-2 infection or an uninfected control (not recorded which). This specimen consisted of whole blood, obtained at baseline. In DNA, the CDR3 is TGCAGCGTTGAAGACAGGGGGCTCTCCTACGAGCAGTACTTC. It translates to CSVEDRGLSYEQYF.